This TCR beta chain was profiled in a study of shared clonotypes between healthy human individuals. This clone was recorded once. The target antigen is unknown. The CDR3 runs to 11 residues. V gave up 6 bases and J gave up 8 bases, with 13 bases separating them. CDR1 and CDR2 from the germline V gene are DFQATT and SNEGSKA (reference sequence). Produced via immunoSEQ multiplex PCR; TCRdb's table is partial and in-frame only. The repertoire has 2 million to 2.5 million clones, around 95% of them found once; the top ten carry approximately 0.13%. Study-wide points: The researchers took only blood, and tissue repertoires probably look different. Generation of non-shared clonotypes was less probable than generation of clonotypes shared by all four donors. Naive subsets generally had larger estimated richness than memory subsets.

The chain uses TRBV20-1 and TRBJ1-2; D is uncertain. The material sequenced was naive CD4+ T cells sorted from blood. Subset in this sample: CD45RA+ positively selected. The clonotype was recovered from a young man in good health. The CDR3 loop is CSAPSVRGYTF. The CDR3, as DNA: TGCAGTGCGCCGAGTGTACGAGGCTACACCTTC.